One TCR beta chain is described in this entry. Antigen: not known. The entry originates in a study of post-analysis software for immune sequencing data. The overall study: Relapsing-remitting, secondary progressive and progressive-relapsing forms of multiple sclerosis all featured among disease courses.

Notes on the study in general: Clustering by F measure revealed strong co-clustering among samples prepared together in one batch. A handful of TRBV segments were more frequent in patients than controls; TRBV5-6, TRBV5-1 and TRBV20-1 belonged to this group. Normalized Chao1 diversity was significantly reduced in patients versus controls.

TCR beta cDNA libraries had unique molecular identifiers. It was from roughly 0.93 to 9.6 million T cells that 450,000 to 550,000 cDNA molecules came. MiXCR, applied by TCRdb to the PCR reads, yields one record per CDR3 protein. Here the sample spans roughly 870,000 distinct CDR3 sequences, about 53% being singletons. The length of the CDR3 is 16 residues. The germline CDR1 and CDR2 sequences are LGHDT and YNNKEL (reference sequence). The sample comprised blood. The chain recombines TRBV3-1 with TRBJ2-5; 8 nucleotides align to TRBD2. Judging by the DNA end, TRBJ2-7 fits better; the J call may be wrong. The TCR was taken from a girl under 18 with multiple sclerosis. The chain's CDR3 is CASSQGTSILSYEQYF. For the CDR3, the DNA is TGTGCCAGCAGCCAAGGGACTAGCATTCTTTCCTACGAGCAGTACTTC.